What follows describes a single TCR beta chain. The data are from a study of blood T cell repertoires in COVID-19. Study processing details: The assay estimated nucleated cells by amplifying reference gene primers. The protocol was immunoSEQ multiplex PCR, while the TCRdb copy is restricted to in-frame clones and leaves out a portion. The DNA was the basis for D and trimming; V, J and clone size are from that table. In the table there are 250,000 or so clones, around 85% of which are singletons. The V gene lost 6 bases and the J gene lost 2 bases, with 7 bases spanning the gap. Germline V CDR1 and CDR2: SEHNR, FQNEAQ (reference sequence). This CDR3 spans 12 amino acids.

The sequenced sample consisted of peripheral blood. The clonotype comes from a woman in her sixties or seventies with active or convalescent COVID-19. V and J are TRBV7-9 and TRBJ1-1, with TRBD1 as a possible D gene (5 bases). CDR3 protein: CASRGENTEAFF. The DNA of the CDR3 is TGTGCCAGCAGAGGGGAAAACACTGAAGCTTTCTTT.